This TCR beta chain stems from a study of OX40 agonist ivuxolimab in advanced cancers. Study at large: The drug used for patients, ivuxolimab, was an agonistic anti-OX40 (CD134) antibody. General study points: Clonal expansion from baseline to week 6 occurred in both CD4+ and CD8+ T cells.

The table came from immunoSEQ multiplex PCR; TCRdb's copy has only in-frame clones and leaves some out. The sample shows roughly 64,000 clones, about 90% of them seen only once. The V end lost 0 bases, the J end lost 5 bases, and 10 bases lay between the germline ends. The CDR3 sequence is 14 residues long. The germline V gene has CDR1 SGHDN and CDR2 FVKESK. With respect to this clone: Its matching antigen is unknown.

V and J are TRBV14 and TRBJ1-1, with D perhaps matching TRBD1 (5 bases). The specimen was CD4+ or CD8+ T cells sorted from blood, collected in a trial of the OX40 agonist ivuxolimab. The clonotype was recovered from an adult with an advanced solid tumor such as melanoma, head and neck, liver or kidney cancer. The CDR3 protein is CASSQDFGGTEAFF. CDR3 in DNA: TGTGCCAGCAGCCAAGATTTCGGGGGAACTGAAGCTTTCTTT.